The rows below give T cell receptor beta chains drawn from one sample of a study of human T cells and chemical hapten exposure. TCRdb passed the RACE reads through MiXCR, listing each CDR3 protein once. The data show tens of thousands of distinct CDR3 sequences, with approximately 7% seen just once and approximately 1.7% held by the top ten. Sequencing used whole blood, obtained in connection with sensitization to the hapten diphenylcyclopropenone (DPC). These receptors were obtained from a woman aged 25 to 45 with alopecia areata. Some clones in this sample may be carry-over from other donors' samples. The CDR3 runs from the conserved cysteine through the conserved F or W. The order of the fields is CDR3 length, V gene, D gene, J gene, clone size, CDR3 DNA, CDR3 protein. D genes are given only for firm matches. The size entry gives once, few or many counts, or a class when the clone is expanded.

14	TRBV7-3	-	TRBJ2-2	many	TGTGCCAGCAGCTTAGCCACAACGACCGGGGAGCTGTTTTTT	CASSLATTTGELFF
17	TRBV5-6	TRBD1	TRBJ2-7	many	TGTGCCAGCAGCCCAGGACAGGGGGCGCGGGGAAGGAACGAGCAGTACTTC	CASSPGQGARGRNEQYF
11	TRBV12-3/TRBV12-4	TRBD1	TRBJ1-1	many	TGTGCCAGCAAAAACAGGGGTGAAGCTTTCTTT	CASKNRGEAFF
15	TRBV7-9	TRBD2	TRBJ2-5	many	TGTGCCAGCGGCAGAGCTAGCGGGGGCCAAGAGACCCAGTACTTC	CASGRASGGQETQYF
12	TRBV5-4	-	TRBJ2-7	many	TGTGCCAGCAGCTTGGCTGCCCGGGAGCAGTACTTC	CASSLAAREQYF
12	TRBV12-3/TRBV12-4	-	TRBJ2-7	many	TGTGCCAGCAGTTTCGGGACGGTGGAGCAGTACTTC	CASSFGTVEQYF
15	TRBV3-1	-	TRBJ1-1	many	TGTGCCAGCAGCCAAGATGGGGGTCGGAACACTGAAGCTTTCTTT	CASSQDGGRNTEAFF
12	TRBV5-1	-	TRBJ2-1	many	TGCGCCAGCGGCACACAGGGCAATGAGCAGTTCTTC	CASGTQGNEQFF
16	TRBV6-5	-	TRBJ1-2	many	TGTGCCAGCAGTTACTCGTTACGGGGGGCGGGCTATGGCTACACCTTC	CASSYSLRGAGYGYTF
14	TRBV6-1	-	TRBJ1-1	few	TGTGCCAGCAGTGTTCAACAGGGGAACACTGAAGCTTTCTTT	CASSVQQGNTEAFF
15	TRBV4-1	TRBD1	TRBJ2-1	many	TGCGCCAGCAGCCAAGTGGCGACAGGGGAGGCTGAGCAGTTCTTC	CASSQVATGEAEQFF
17	TRBV20-1	-	TRBJ1-6	many	TGCAGTGCTAGAGAAGGGACACCCAGCTCCTATAATTCACCCCTCCACTTT	CSAREGTPSSYNSPLHF
16	TRBV7-9	TRBD1	TRBJ2-3	many	TGTGCCAGCAGCCCCACGCAGGGACAGGGCACAGATACGCAGTATTTT	CASSPTQGQGTDTQYF